The present TCR beta chain was sequenced within a study of blood T cell repertoires in COVID-19. The overall study: Acute-phase and convalescent COVID-19 samples originated in the United States, Italy and Spain.

Participants' reported clinical history set cohort assignment. The CDR3 loop spans 12 amino acids. Germline CDR1 SGHNT, CDR2 YYREEE (reference sequence). V dropped 3 bases and J dropped 8 bases, with 8 bases sitting between them. Per the study methods: Researchers report that nucleated cell counts were estimated from reference gene primer amplification. Some clones are missing from TCRdb's copy, which holds only in-frame ones; the method was immunoSEQ multiplex PCR. V, J and clone size were drawn from that table, and D and trimming were deduced from the DNA. The top ten clones hold roughly 1.9% of a sample with around 300,000 clones, under 90% of them seen once.

The sample consisted of PBMCs or T cells enriched from blood (not recorded which). This receptor was obtained from a woman aged 60-70 years who had recovered from COVID-19. The chain combines TRBV5-4 with TRBJ2-2; no clear D. CDR3 sequence reads: CASSSFSGELFF. CDR3 bases: TGTGCCAGCAGCTCCTTTAGTGGGGAGCTGTTTTTT.